This T cell receptor beta chain was recorded in a study of blood T cell repertoires in COVID-19. On the study more broadly: Spain, Italy and the United States supplied samples that represented acute and convalescent COVID-19.

Germline CDR1 MGHRA, CDR2 YSYEKL. The CDR3 has 13 residues. V shed 4 bases, J shed 7 bases, and the junction held 4 bases outside the gene matches. Generated by immunoSEQ multiplex PCR, the TCRdb table keeps only in-frame clones and is missing some. The sample consists of about 140,000 clones, 76% of them appearing once. This clone came up once. The sequence came from a woman of 80 years or more with active or convalescent COVID-19. The chain uses TRBV4-1 and TRBJ1-5, with TRBD1 matching over 7 bases. Sequencing was carried out using peripheral blood. The CDR3 here is CASSLDREQPQHF. The CDR3 coding sequence is TGCGCCAGCAGCCTCGACAGGGAACAGCCCCAGCATTTT.